This TCR beta chain was sequenced for a study of T cell changes during pregnancy in multiple sclerosis. TCRdb's copy holds only in-frame clones and misses some; the assay was immunoSEQ multiplex PCR. The data show 90,000 to 120,000 clones, with 85% to 95% seen just once and 0.78% held by the top ten. Germline values: CDR1 SGDLS, CDR2 YYNGEE. The CDR3 runs 16 residues. Deletions cut 0 bases from V and 4 bases from J, with 17 bases between. The TCR sequence derives from a female donor in good health, enrolled as a control in a pregnancy study. Sequencing was performed on peripheral blood, taken in the third trimester of pregnancy. The chain has TRBV9 and TRBJ2-7; TRBD2 is a possible D gene (5 bases). CDR3 sequence reads: CASSVAAQGRTYEQYF. The CDR3, as DNA: TGTGCCAGCAGCGTAGCTGCACAAGGACGGACTTACGAGCAGTACTTC.